This is a list of T cell receptor beta chains from one sample in a study of regulatory T cells in long-lasting Graves disease. Via MiXCR, TCRdb re-called the multiplex PCR reads, giving one row per CDR3 protein. The sample holds about 450,000 distinct CDR3 sequences, approximately 14% seen once. This sample was shared with a second study, whose subject was T cells in Graves' hyperthyroidism and ophthalmopathy.

Sequenced material: peripheral blood mononuclear cells (PBMCs), taken at new diagnosis, from a patient treated with antithyroid drugs. The receptors come from a woman aged 45-59 years with Graves disease. CDR3s include the opening cysteine and the closing phenylalanine or tryptophan. A D gene is named only where the DNA matches it firmly. Not all rows give a size; the values are once, few, many and, for expanded clones, a class.

CDR3 DNA: TGTGCCAGCAGTTTAGGAGGACAGGACTATTCTAACTATGGCTACACCTTC
CDR3 protein: CASSLGGQDYSNYGYTF
D gene: TRBD1
V gene: TRBV28
J gene: TRBJ1-2
clone size: few
CDR3 length: 17

CDR3 DNA: TGTGCCAGTAGTCTATGGACAGGGGATCAGCCCCAGCATTTT
CDR3 protein: CASSLWTGDQPQHF
D gene: TRBD1
V gene: TRBV19
J gene: TRBJ1-5
clone size: few
CDR3 length: 14

CDR3 DNA: TGTGCCAGCAGTTTCGGACACCTATACGAGCAGTACTTC
CDR3 protein: CASSFGHLYEQYF
D gene: NA
V gene: TRBV6-2/TRBV6-3
J gene: TRBJ2-7
clone size: few
CDR3 length: 13

CDR3 DNA: TGTGCCAGCAGGCCCCCCCAGGGCACTGAAGCTTTCTTT
CDR3 protein: CASRPPQGTEAFF
D gene: NA
V gene: TRBV7-3
J gene: TRBJ1-1
clone size: NA
CDR3 length: 13

CDR3 DNA: TGTGCCAGTCAGGGAATCCCGAACACCGGGGAGCTGTTTTTT
CDR3 protein: CASQGIPNTGELFF
D gene: NA
V gene: TRBV27
J gene: TRBJ2-2
clone size: NA
CDR3 length: 14

CDR3 DNA: TGTGCCAGCAGCCAATTGTTTAAGGGGACCGGGGAGCTGTTTTTT
CDR3 protein: CASSQLFKGTGELFF
D gene: NA
V gene: TRBV14
J gene: TRBJ2-2
clone size: few
CDR3 length: 15

CDR3 DNA: TGCGCCAGCAGCCAAGATACGTTTGGGACCCAGTACTTC
CDR3 protein: CASSQDTFGTQYF
D gene: NA
V gene: TRBV4-1
J gene: TRBJ2-5
clone size: many
CDR3 length: 13

CDR3 DNA: TGTGCCAGCAGCGTGGCCGGGGGGGGCGAGCAGTTCTTC
CDR3 protein: CASSVAGGGEQFF
D gene: TRBD2
V gene: TRBV9
J gene: TRBJ2-1
clone size: NA
CDR3 length: 13

CDR3 DNA: TGTGCCAGCAGCCCCAAGAAGAACTATGGCTACACCTTC
CDR3 protein: CASSPKKNYGYTF
D gene: NA
V gene: TRBV3-1
J gene: TRBJ1-2
clone size: many
CDR3 length: 13

CDR3 DNA: TGTGCCAGCAGTGAAGGGGTAAGCGCCTCCTACGAGCAGTACTTC
CDR3 protein: CASSEGVSASYEQYF
D gene: NA
V gene: TRBV2
J gene: TRBJ2-7
clone size: few
CDR3 length: 15

CDR3 DNA: TGTGCCAGCAGCTGGACAGGGGGCTATCAGCCCCAGCATTTT
CDR3 protein: CASSWTGGYQPQHF
D gene: TRBD1
V gene: TRBV28
J gene: TRBJ1-5
clone size: many
CDR3 length: 14

CDR3 DNA: TGTGCCATCAGTGAGTCGTATGGGGGAGGCACCGGGGAGCTGTTTTTT
CDR3 protein: CAISESYGGGTGELFF
D gene: NA
V gene: TRBV10-3
J gene: TRBJ2-2
clone size: many
CDR3 length: 16

CDR3 DNA: TGTGCCAGCAGCCGAGACGGGACTCAGCCCCAGCATTTT
CDR3 protein: CASSRDGTQPQHF
D gene: NA
V gene: TRBV7-9
J gene: TRBJ1-5
clone size: few
CDR3 length: 13

CDR3 DNA: TGTGCCAGCAGCGGCGGCGGGAGGAGCTCCTACAATGAGCAGTTCTTC
CDR3 protein: CASSGGGRSSYNEQFF
D gene: TRBD2
V gene: TRBV9
J gene: TRBJ2-1
clone size: NA
CDR3 length: 16

CDR3 DNA: TGTGCCAGCAGTTTAACCCCCGGCTATGGCTACACCTTC
CDR3 protein: CASSLTPGYGYTF
D gene: NA
V gene: TRBV28
J gene: TRBJ1-2
clone size: many
CDR3 length: 13

CDR3 DNA: TGCGCCAGCAGCCAAGCGAACAGGGGGTATGAGCAGTTCTTC
CDR3 protein: CASSQANRGYEQFF
D gene: TRBD1
V gene: TRBV4-1
J gene: TRBJ2-1
clone size: NA
CDR3 length: 14

CDR3 DNA: TGTGCCAGCATTCAGGGCTCGGGCACCGGGGAGCTGTTTTTT
CDR3 protein: CASIQGSGTGELFF
D gene: NA
V gene: TRBV7-9
J gene: TRBJ2-2
clone size: few
CDR3 length: 14

CDR3 DNA: TGCGCCAGCAGCACTTACAGGGGGTCGTACGAGCAGTACTTC
CDR3 protein: CASSTYRGSYEQYF
D gene: TRBD1
V gene: TRBV5-1
J gene: TRBJ2-7
clone size: few
CDR3 length: 14

CDR3 DNA: TGTGCCAGTAGTAGGCTCCAGGGGCCCTCAGCCGGGGCCAACGTCCTGACTTTC
CDR3 protein: CASSRLQGPSAGANVLTF
D gene: NA
V gene: TRBV19
J gene: TRBJ2-6
clone size: few
CDR3 length: 18

CDR3 DNA: TGTGCCAGTAATACCGGGACAGGGATCTCAGATACGCAGTATTTT
CDR3 protein: CASNTGTGISDTQYF
D gene: TRBD1
V gene: TRBV19
J gene: TRBJ2-3
clone size: few
CDR3 length: 15

CDR3 DNA: TGTGCCAGCAGAGACGGACAGGGGATCGGTGGCTACACCTTC
CDR3 protein: CASRDGQGIGGYTF
D gene: TRBD1
V gene: TRBV28
J gene: TRBJ1-2
clone size: many
CDR3 length: 14

CDR3 DNA: TGTGCCAGCAGTTACCAGGACAGGGGTTTAGACTACACCTTC
CDR3 protein: CASSYQDRGLDYTF
D gene: TRBD1
V gene: TRBV6-2/TRBV6-3
J gene: TRBJ1-2
clone size: NA
CDR3 length: 14

CDR3 DNA: TGCGCCAGCAGCTCCAAAAGAGCGGGATATGGGTTGGCAGATACGCAGTATTTT
CDR3 protein: CASSSKRAGYGLADTQYF
D gene: TRBD2
V gene: TRBV5-1
J gene: TRBJ2-3
clone size: few
CDR3 length: 18

CDR3 DNA: TGTGCCAGCAGCGTAGGAGGGACAGGGGTCAATGAGCAGTTCTTC
CDR3 protein: CASSVGGTGVNEQFF
D gene: TRBD1
V gene: TRBV9
J gene: TRBJ2-1
clone size: many
CDR3 length: 15

CDR3 DNA: TGCGCCAGCATGGGGACAGGGGTCTACAATGAGCAGTTCTTC
CDR3 protein: CASMGTGVYNEQFF
D gene: TRBD1
V gene: TRBV5-1
J gene: TRBJ2-1
clone size: few
CDR3 length: 14

CDR3 DNA: TGCAGCGTTGGACAGACTAGCGCTAACACCGGGGAGCTGTTTTTT
CDR3 protein: CSVGQTSANTGELFF
D gene: TRBD2
V gene: TRBV29-1
J gene: TRBJ2-2
clone size: many
CDR3 length: 15

CDR3 DNA: TGTGCCAGCAGCCAAGAGGGGACAGGGGGCCATGGAAACACCATATATTTT
CDR3 protein: CASSQEGTGGHGNTIYF
D gene: TRBD1
V gene: TRBV3-1
J gene: TRBJ1-3
clone size: NA
CDR3 length: 17

CDR3 DNA: TGCAGCGTTGAAGGTAACGTGCGGGAGCGCGAGAACAATGAGCAGTCCTTC
CDR3 protein: CSVEGNVRERENNEQSF
D gene: TRBD2
V gene: TRBV29-1
J gene: TRBJ2-1
clone size: NA
CDR3 length: 17

CDR3 DNA: TGTGCCAGCAGCTTAGCCTACAGGGTGGAGAACACTGAAGCTTTCTTT
CDR3 protein: CASSLAYRVENTEAFF
D gene: NA
V gene: TRBV11-2
J gene: TRBJ1-1
clone size: many
CDR3 length: 16

CDR3 DNA: TGTGCCAGCTCACCTCGGGACAGGACCACTGAAGCTTTCTTT
CDR3 protein: CASSPRDRTTEAFF
D gene: TRBD1
V gene: TRBV18
J gene: TRBJ1-1
clone size: many
CDR3 length: 14

CDR3 DNA: TGTGCCAGCAGCGTAGTACACGGGAGGTCCACAGATACGCAGTATTTT
CDR3 protein: CASSVVHGRSTDTQYF
D gene: TRBD2
V gene: TRBV9
J gene: TRBJ2-3
clone size: few
CDR3 length: 16

CDR3 DNA: TGTGCCAGCAGTGGGCGGACTAGGTCCCCGGGGGAGCAGTACTTC
CDR3 protein: CASSGRTRSPGEQYF
D gene: TRBD2
V gene: TRBV12-3/TRBV12-4
J gene: TRBJ2-7
clone size: many
CDR3 length: 15

CDR3 DNA: TGCGCCAGCAGCCGGGACATCAGGAGCTCCTACAATGAGCAGTTCTTC
CDR3 protein: CASSRDIRSSYNEQFF
D gene: NA
V gene: TRBV5-1
J gene: TRBJ2-1
clone size: NA
CDR3 length: 16

CDR3 DNA: TGTGCCTCGGGGGGTTCAGAGACATTGAACACTGAAGCTTTCTTT
CDR3 protein: CASGGSETLNTEAFF
D gene: NA
V gene: TRBV10-3
J gene: TRBJ1-1
clone size: many
CDR3 length: 15

CDR3 DNA: TGTGCCAGCAGTTGGGGGACTAACTACGAGCAGTACTTC
CDR3 protein: CASSWGTNYEQYF
D gene: TRBD2
V gene: TRBV12-3/TRBV12-4
J gene: TRBJ2-7
clone size: many
CDR3 length: 13

CDR3 DNA: TGTGCCAGCAGGTCGTCTAGCGGGAGAACGGAGGAGCAGTTCTTC
CDR3 protein: CASRSSSGRTEEQFF
D gene: TRBD2
V gene: TRBV28
J gene: TRBJ2-1
clone size: many
CDR3 length: 15

CDR3 DNA: TGTGCTAGCAGCTTAGGCGGGCAGCGGCAAGAGACCCAGTACTTC
CDR3 protein: CASSLGGQRQETQYF
D gene: NA
V gene: TRBV7-7
J gene: TRBJ2-5
clone size: NA
CDR3 length: 15

CDR3 DNA: TGTGCCAGCGCTACTAGCGGTCCTAGCACAGATACGCAGTATTTT
CDR3 protein: CASATSGPSTDTQYF
D gene: TRBD2
V gene: TRBV18
J gene: TRBJ2-3
clone size: many
CDR3 length: 15

CDR3 DNA: TGTGCCAGCAGTCCGGCTGGACAGGAGAGCTCCTACGAGCAGTACTTC
CDR3 protein: CASSPAGQESSYEQYF
D gene: TRBD1
V gene: TRBV28
J gene: TRBJ2-7
clone size: NA
CDR3 length: 16

CDR3 DNA: TGCGCCAGCAGCTTGGGTTCGGTGGGGGAAGGTGAAAAACTGCTTTTT
CDR3 protein: CASSLGSVGEGEKLLF
D gene: NA
V gene: TRBV5-1
J gene: TRBJ1-4
clone size: NA
CDR3 length: 16

CDR3 DNA: TGTGCCAGTAGGGGAGAGGGCAGCGACTCTGGAAACACCATATATTTT
CDR3 protein: CASRGEGSDSGNTIYF
D gene: NA
V gene: TRBV19
J gene: TRBJ1-3
clone size: few
CDR3 length: 16

CDR3 DNA: TGTGCCAGCAGCGTAGCTGAGAGGAGCTCCTACAATGAGCAGTTCTTC
CDR3 protein: CASSVAERSSYNEQFF
D gene: NA
V gene: TRBV9
J gene: TRBJ2-1
clone size: NA
CDR3 length: 16

CDR3 DNA: TGTGCCAGCAGTTTCTCAGGAGTAGATAATTCACCCCTCCACTTT
CDR3 protein: CASSFSGVDNSPLHF
D gene: NA
V gene: TRBV28
J gene: TRBJ1-6
clone size: NA
CDR3 length: 15

CDR3 DNA: TGTGCCAGCAGTCCGACTAGCAGCAATGAGCAGTTCTTC
CDR3 protein: CASSPTSSNEQFF
D gene: TRBD2
V gene: TRBV12-3/TRBV12-4
J gene: TRBJ2-1
clone size: many
CDR3 length: 13

CDR3 DNA: TGTGCCAGCAGCCGGGGACTAGCGGTTGAGACCCAGTACTTC
CDR3 protein: CASSRGLAVETQYF
D gene: TRBD2
V gene: TRBV11-2
J gene: TRBJ2-5
clone size: few
CDR3 length: 14

CDR3 DNA: TGTGCCAGCAGCCAAGACGGGGGTGGAGCTGAAGCTTTCTTT
CDR3 protein: CASSQDGGGAEAFF
D gene: NA
V gene: TRBV3-1
J gene: TRBJ1-1
clone size: NA
CDR3 length: 14

CDR3 DNA: TGCAGTGCTCCGGGACTCGTAGAGACCCAGTACTTC
CDR3 protein: CSAPGLVETQYF
D gene: NA
V gene: TRBV20-1
J gene: TRBJ2-5
clone size: many
CDR3 length: 12

CDR3 DNA: TGCAGCGTTTCTTTCGGGACAGGGGATCATCAGCCCCAGCATTTT
CDR3 protein: CSVSFGTGDHQPQHF
D gene: TRBD1
V gene: TRBV29-1
J gene: TRBJ1-5
clone size: many
CDR3 length: 15